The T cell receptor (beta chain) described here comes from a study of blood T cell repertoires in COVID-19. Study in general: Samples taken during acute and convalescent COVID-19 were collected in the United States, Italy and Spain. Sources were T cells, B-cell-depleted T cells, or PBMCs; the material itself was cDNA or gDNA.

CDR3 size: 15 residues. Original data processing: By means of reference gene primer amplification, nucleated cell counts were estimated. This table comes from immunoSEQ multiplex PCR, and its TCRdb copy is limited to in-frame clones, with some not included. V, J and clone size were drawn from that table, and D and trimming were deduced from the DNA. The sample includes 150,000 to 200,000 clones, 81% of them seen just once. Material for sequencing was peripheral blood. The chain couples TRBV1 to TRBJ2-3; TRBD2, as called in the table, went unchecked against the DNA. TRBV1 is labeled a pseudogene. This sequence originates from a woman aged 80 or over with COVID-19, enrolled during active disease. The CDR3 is CTGYSTSGNTDTQYF. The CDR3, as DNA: TGCACCGGATATTCTACTAGCGGCAACACAGATACGCAGTATTTT.